These 31 T cell receptor beta chains came from one sample sequenced in a study of lymphopenia after photon versus proton radiotherapy. Here immunoSEQ multiplex PCR was the method, and the copy in TCRdb shows in-frame clones only, minus some. Here the sample spans roughly 16,000 clones, approximately 84% being singletons. The input for sequencing was peripheral blood, taken from a patient treated with proton-based radiotherapy. These receptors originate from a man between 70 and 80 years old with pancreatic cancer.

Here the CDR3 DNA reads TGTGCCAGCCGAACAGGGGAGGTTGTCACTGAAGCTTTCTTT. Translation gives CASRTGEVVTEAFF. The chain couples TRBV2 to TRBJ1-1; 7 bases are shared with TRBD1. With 8 bases clipped from V and 4 bases from J, the junction kept 10 bases outside the gene matches. CDR3 length equals 14 residues. CDR1 SNHLY and CDR2 FYNNEI come from the germline V gene. The full variable domain, rest sourced from reference TRBV2 and TRBJ1-1, is EPEVTQTPSHQVTQMGQEVILRCVPISNHLYFYWYRQILGQKVEFLVSFYNNEISEKSEIFDDQFSVERPDGSNFTLKIRSTKLEDSAMYFCASRTGEVVTEAFFGQGTRLTVV.

Only a few counts were recorded for this clone. The chain links TRBV9 to TRBJ1-1; D remains ambiguous. CDR1 is SGDLS and CDR2 is YYNGEE in the germline V gene. V was clipped by 0 bases and J by 5 bases, with 8 bases between them. The CDR3 runs 13 residues. The CDR3 DNA is TGTGCCAGCAGCGTAGAAGCGGGTACTGAAGCTTTCTTT. This codes for CASSVEAGTEAFF.

The chain couples TRBV6-6 to TRBJ1-5; D is unclear. Germline CDR1 reads MNHNY; CDR2 reads SVGAGI (reference sequence). Trimming took off 5 bases at V and 5 bases at J, with 16 bases between the two ends. This CDR3 comprises 15 residues. CDR3 amino acids: CASSPTTEYYQPQHF. CDR3 bases: TGTGCCAGCAGTCCGACTACAGAGTATTATCAGCCCCAGCATTTT.

This clone appeared a few times. The J gene is TRBJ1-1, the V gene TRBV9; 12 bases match TRBD1. The V and J ends lost 2 bases and 4 bases, in that order; junction bases with no gene match: 3. Looked up from germline, CDR1 is SGDLS and CDR2 is YYNGEE. CDR3 length: 15 residues. The CDR3 sequence is CASSVGTGGGTEAFF. For the CDR3, the DNA is TGTGCCAGCAGCGTCGGGACAGGGGGCGGCACTGAAGCTTTCTTT.

J is TRBJ1-2 and V is TRBV5-1, with a tentative D call TRBD1 (5 bases). There are 14 residues in the CDR3. Germline-derived CDR1 and CDR2 are SGHRS and YFSETQ. Deletions cut 4 bases from V and 2 bases from J, with 12 bases between. CDR3 sequence reads: CASSPGTENYGYTF. The CDR3 DNA follows: TGCGCCAGCAGCCCAGGGACGGAGAACTATGGCTACACCTTC.

The chain carries TRBV18 and TRBJ1-1; maybe TRBD1 (5 bases). Germline V gives CDR1 KGHSH, CDR2 LQKENI. Trimming left V 0 bases short and J 5 bases short, with 13 bases between. The CDR3 length is 15 residues. CDR3 coding DNA: TGTGCCAGCTCACCACCGACGGGGGTTGTAACTGAAGCTTTCTTT. It translates to CASSPPTGVVTEAFF.

V is TRBV19 and J is TRBJ1-1, with D maybe TRBD1 (6 bases). The length of the CDR3 is 13 residues. In germline, CDR1 is LNHDA, CDR2 SQIVND (reference sequence). V lost 7 bases, J lost 5 bases, and 14 bases lay in between. Written as DNA, the CDR3 is TGTGCCAGTACCCAATCCCAGGGGACTGAAGCTTTCTTT. It specifies CASTQSQGTEAFF.

The chain combines TRBV11-2 with TRBJ1-3, with TRBD1 matching over 7 bases. The CDR3 loop spans 14 amino acids. Looked up from germline, CDR1 is SGHAT and CDR2 is FQNNGV. The V segment lost 5 bases and the J segment 4 bases; nucleotides outside the gene matches: 5. For the CDR3, the DNA is TGTGCCAGCAGCGGGCGGACAGGAGGAAACACCATATATTTT. Protein product: CASSGRTGGNTIYF.

The V gene is TRBV7-3, the J gene TRBJ2-1, with D possibly matching TRBD2 (5 bases). Per the germline V gene, CDR1 is SGHTA and CDR2 is FQGTGA. This CDR3 is 13 amino acids long. V lost 3 bases, J lost 4 bases, and 7 bases lay in between. The CDR3 loop reads CASSFQRYNEQFF. DNA of the CDR3: TGTGCCAGCAGCTTCCAGCGGTACAATGAGCAGTTCTTC.

This clone was recorded only once. This chain uses TRBV6-6 with TRBJ1-3, with D perhaps matching TRBD1 (6 bases). CDR1 is MNHNY, CDR2 SVGAGI, per germline (reference sequence). The V and J ends lost 6 bases and 0 bases respectively, with 15 bases between them. The length of the CDR3 is 16 residues. The CDR3 DNA sequence: TGTGCCAGCAGATACAACAGGGAGGTCTCTGGAAACACCATATATTTT. Translation gives CASRYNREVSGNTIYF.

The chain employs TRBV5-1 and TRBJ1-1; D call uncertain. The V end lost 2 bases, the J end lost 4 bases, and 12 bases lay between the germline ends. The CDR3 consists of 14 residues. CDR1 and CDR2 from the germline V gene are SGHRS and YFSETQ. Here the CDR3 reads CASSLEGMGTEAFF. In DNA, the CDR3 is TGCGCCAGCAGCTTAGAGGGTATGGGCACTGAAGCTTTCTTT.

CDR3 sequence reads: CASSADGNLVGQETQYF. Written as DNA, the CDR3 is TGTGCCAGTAGTGCGGACGGCAACCTAGTGGGGCAAGAGACCCAGTACTTC. This chain uses TRBV19 with TRBJ2-5, with D unresolved. V dropped 5 bases and J dropped 2 bases, with 21 bases sitting between them. This CDR3 spans 17 amino acids. Per germline, CDR1 LNHDA and CDR2 SQIVND (reference sequence).

This chain joins TRBV6-5 and TRBJ2-2; D gene unclear. Germline V CDR1 and CDR2: MNHEY, SVGAGI. V was shortened by 5 bases and J by 4 bases, with 8 bases between the two germline ends. This CDR3 region has 13 residues. The CDR3 DNA reads as TGTGCCAGCAGTGCCTCTCGCACCGGGGAGCTGTTTTTT. Translation: CASSASRTGELFF.

The chain employs TRBV29-1 and TRBJ2-7; TRBD2 matches at 10 bases. The ends lost 2 bases at V and 1 base at J; junction bases unmatched: 5. The V gene's germline CDR1 is SQVTM and CDR2 ANQGSEA. This CDR3 comprises 15 residues. The CDR3 loop is CSVESVSGRSYEQYF. The CDR3, as DNA: TGCAGCGTTGAAAGTGTTAGCGGGAGGTCCTACGAGCAGTACTTC.

This chain joins TRBV2 and TRBJ1-4, with a tentative D call TRBD1 (5 bases). Trimming took 3 bases from V and 7 from J, leaving 15 bases between them. The CDR3 is 15 amino acids. Germline assignment: CDR1 SNHLY and CDR2 FYNNEI. The CDR3 bases are TGTGCCAGCAGTGAGGGGGTGAATCAACTTGAAAAACTGTTTTTT. Its protein is CASSEGVNQLEKLFF.

The chain has TRBV10-1 and TRBJ2-1, with D unresolved. Trimming cost V 3 bases and J 7 bases, with 13 bases left between them. The CDR3 covers 14 residues. CDR1 and CDR2 from the germline V gene are WNHNN and SYGVQD (reference sequence). The CDR3 spells CASSESYGGNEQFF. The CDR3 nucleotides read TGCGCCAGCAGTGAATCGTACGGTGGGAATGAGCAGTTCTTC.

The chain recombines TRBV6-5 with TRBJ2-1; D gene uncertain. Trimming left V 2 bases short and J 3 bases short, with 2 bases between. The V gene's germline CDR1 is MNHEY and CDR2 SVGAGI. The CDR3 spans 12 residues. The CDR3 nucleotides are TGTGCCAGCAGTTACAACTACAATGAGCAGTTCTTC. Protein: CASSYNYNEQFF.

J is TRBJ2-1 and V is TRBV4-1; 11 nucleotides align to TRBD2. The CDR3 covers 15 residues. Germline values: CDR1 MGHRA, CDR2 YSYEKL. V lost 0 bases to trimming and J lost 6 bases; unmatched junction nucleotides: 1. For the CDR3, the DNA is TGCGCCAGCAGCCAAGATAGCGGGGGGGCCAATGAGCAGTTCTTC. It yields the protein CASSQDSGGANEQFF.

The chain employs TRBV6-1 and TRBJ2-7, with D perhaps assigned TRBD1 or TRBD2 (5 bases each). The CDR3 is 11 residues long. The germline gives CDR1 MNHNS, CDR2 SASEGT. The V gene lost 6 bases and the J gene lost 9 bases, with 12 bases spanning the gap. The CDR3 DNA reads TGTGCCAGCAGAAATCAGGGACGGCAGTACTTC. Protein: CASRNQGRQYF.

This clone was found a few times. The chain is built from TRBV6-5 and TRBJ2-7; D is undetermined. The CDR3 runs to 13 residues. V was pared by 8 bases and J by 3 bases, with 14 bases between. Per germline, CDR1 MNHEY and CDR2 SVGAGI. CDR3 loop: CASSANGDYEQYF. CDR3 coding DNA: TGTGCCAGCTCGGCCAACGGAGACTACGAGCAGTACTTC.

The chain links TRBV4-2 to TRBJ2-7, with 7 bases matching TRBD1. The CDR3 has 17 residues. Trimming removed 3 bases from V and 0 bases from J; junction bases left unmatched: 11. CDR1 and CDR2 (germline): LGHNA, YNFKEQ. CDR3 sequence reads: CASSQLLGRDSSYEQYF. CDR3 bases: TGTGCCAGCAGCCAGCTCCTAGGACGGGACAGCTCCTACGAGCAGTACTTC.

This clone has more than one count but fewer than ten. This chain uses TRBV6-1 with TRBJ1-4, with D perhaps TRBD1 (5 bases). From germline, CDR1 is MNHNS and CDR2 SASEGT. This CDR3 spans 13 amino acids. Trimming shortened V by 6 bases and J by 8 bases, and 13 bases separated the two germline ends. Here the CDR3 reads CASSRDLWEKLFF. As DNA, the CDR3 is TGTGCCAGCAGCAGGGACCTTTGGGAAAAACTGTTTTTT.

This clone turned up a few times. The chain is built from TRBV5-1 and TRBJ1-2; the match to TRBD1 covers 10 bases. After removal of 8 bases from V and 2 bases from J, the junction contained 9 bases not matched to a gene. The CDR3 length is 15 residues. Germline V gene lookup returns CDR1 SGHRS and CDR2 YFSETQ. CDR3: CASKAGTGVNYGYTF. The CDR3 nucleotides are TGCGCCAGTAAGGCCGGGACAGGGGTAAACTATGGCTACACCTTC.

The chain carries TRBV4-1 and TRBJ1-2; D is ambiguous. V shed 1 base and J shed 2 bases, with 11 bases lying between them. CDR1 is MGHRA, CDR2 YSYEKL, per germline. The length of the CDR3 is 15 residues. CDR3 amino acids: CASSQARPLNYGYTF. In DNA form, the CDR3 reads TGCGCCAGCAGCCAAGCTCGACCCTTAAACTATGGCTACACCTTC.

The CDR3 DNA is TGTGCCAGCAGGGAGGGAAATTTTAACTATGGCTACACCTTC. Its translation: CASREGNFNYGYTF. The chain joins TRBV2 to TRBJ1-2; no clear D. Germline V CDR1 and CDR2: SNHLY, FYNNEI. The CDR3 sequence is 14 residues long. Trimming stripped 6 bases from V and 1 base from J, with 12 bases between.

The chain joins TRBV7-3 to TRBJ2-2, with TRBD1 matching 8 bases. The CDR3 consists of 16 residues. Looked up from germline, CDR1 is SGHTA and CDR2 is FQGTGA. Germline trimming cut 5 bases from V and 5 bases from J; bases unmatched to any gene: 10. The CDR3 reads CASSPGGTGQTGELFF. CDR3 coding DNA: TGTGCCAGCAGCCCCGGAGGGACAGGACAGACCGGGGAGCTGTTTTTT.

The genes are TRBV7-9 and TRBJ2-3; D may be TRBD1 (5 bases). Germline V gene lookup returns CDR1 SEHNR and CDR2 FQNEAQ (reference sequence). V lost 3 bases and J lost 0, with 7 bases in between. The CDR3 length is 14 residues. CDR3 DNA sequence: TGTGCCAGCAGCTTGCAGGGAAGCACAGATACGCAGTATTTT. Encoded protein: CASSLQGSTDTQYF.

This clone was seen a handful of times. The chain is built from TRBV30 and TRBJ1-1; D is perhaps TRBD1 (5 bases). The germline V gene has CDR1 GTSNPN and CDR2 SVGIG (reference sequence). CDR3 size: 13 residues. Trimming took 5 bases from V and 3 from J, leaving 13 bases between them. CDR3 coding DNA: TGTGCCTGGGATAGGGGTGGGGACACTGAAGCTTTCTTT. This encodes CAWDRGGDTEAFF.

This chain's CDR3 is CASSLLGQPQHF. DNA of the CDR3: TGTGCCAGCAGCTTGTTGGGTCAGCCCCAGCATTTT. The chain uses TRBV5-5 and TRBJ1-5, with D unresolved. V was cut by 1 base and J by 6 bases, with 5 bases left in between. Germline V gives CDR1 SGHKS, CDR2 YYEKEE (reference sequence). The CDR3 has 12 amino acids.

This clone was detected a few times. This CDR3 is CASSLGGALSGANVLTF. CDR3 bases: TGTGCCAGCAGCTTGGGGGGAGCTCTCTCTGGGGCCAACGTCCTGACTTTC. The genes are TRBV7-6 and TRBJ2-6; a weak D match, TRBD2 (6 bases). This CDR3 has 17 amino acids. Germline CDR1 reads SGHVS; CDR2 reads FNYEAQ. The V end lost 3 bases, the J end lost 0 bases, and 12 bases lay between the germline ends.

The chain employs TRBV2 and TRBJ1-5; 8 bases are a match to TRBD1. V lost 6 bases, J lost 2 bases, and 6 bases stayed unmatched. Germline values: CDR1 SNHLY, CDR2 FYNNEI. This CDR3 has 15 residues. The DNA of the CDR3 is TGTGCCAGCAGATCGACAGGGGCGGGCAATCAGCCCCAGCATTTT. It encodes CASRSTGAGNQPQHF. Full variable domain (outside the CDR3, taken from reference TRBV2 and TRBJ1-5): EPEVTQTPSHQVTQMGQEVILRCVPISNHLYFYWYRQILGQKVEFLVSFYNNEISEKSEIFDDQFSVERPDGSNFTLKIRSTKLEDSAMYFCASRSTGAGNQPQHFGDGTRLSIL.